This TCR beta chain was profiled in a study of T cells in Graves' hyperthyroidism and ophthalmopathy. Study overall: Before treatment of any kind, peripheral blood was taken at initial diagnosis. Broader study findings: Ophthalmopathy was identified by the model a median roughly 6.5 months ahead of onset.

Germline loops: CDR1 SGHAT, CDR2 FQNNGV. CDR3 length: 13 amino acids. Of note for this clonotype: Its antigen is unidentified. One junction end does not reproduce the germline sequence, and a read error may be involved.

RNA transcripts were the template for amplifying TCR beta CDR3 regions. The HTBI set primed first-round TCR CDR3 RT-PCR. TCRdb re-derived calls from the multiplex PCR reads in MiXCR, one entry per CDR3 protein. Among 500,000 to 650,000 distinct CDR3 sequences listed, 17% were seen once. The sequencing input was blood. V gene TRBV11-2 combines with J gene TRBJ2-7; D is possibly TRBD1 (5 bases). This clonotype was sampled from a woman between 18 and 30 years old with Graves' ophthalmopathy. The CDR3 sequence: CASSQDQGWEQYF. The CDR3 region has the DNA TGCGCCAGCAGCCAAGATCAGGGTTGGGAGCAGTACTTC.